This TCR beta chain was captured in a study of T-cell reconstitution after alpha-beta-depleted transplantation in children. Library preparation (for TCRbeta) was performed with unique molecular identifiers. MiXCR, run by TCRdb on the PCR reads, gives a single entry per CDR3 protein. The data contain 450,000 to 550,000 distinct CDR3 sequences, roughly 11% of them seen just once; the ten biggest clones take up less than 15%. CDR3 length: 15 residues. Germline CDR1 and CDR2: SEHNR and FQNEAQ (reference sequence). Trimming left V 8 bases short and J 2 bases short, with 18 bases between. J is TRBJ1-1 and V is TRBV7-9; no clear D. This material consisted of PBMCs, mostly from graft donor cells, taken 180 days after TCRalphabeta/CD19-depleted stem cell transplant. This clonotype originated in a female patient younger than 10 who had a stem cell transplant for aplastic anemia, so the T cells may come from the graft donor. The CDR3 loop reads CASRRIEGSNTEAFF. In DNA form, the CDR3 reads TGTGCCAGCCGTAGAATTGAGGGCAGCAACACTGAAGCTTTCTTT.